Listed here is a single T cell receptor (beta chain). Its antigen is unknown. V gave up 1 base and J gave up 4 bases; unmatched junction bases: 2. The CDR3 covers 15 residues. Looked up from germline, CDR1 is SGHAT and CDR2 is FQNNGV. Sorted-subset replicate PCR reactions contained 200 to 250 ng DNA, corresponding to some 29,000 T cell genomes. Only in-frame clones appear in the TCRdb table, and some are missing; sequencing was by immunoSEQ multiplex PCR. The sample has around 1.1 million clones; roughly 77% are singletons. The sample is drawn from a study of shared clonotypes between healthy human individuals. Across the whole study: A donor's plate count was three for CD4 naive and three for CD4 memory; CD8 naive had two and CD8 memory one. Study findings and constraints: Between a few donors, naive CD4 clonotypes were shared at a level of approximately 5%.

The chain couples TRBV11-2 to TRBJ2-2, with 8 bases identical to TRBD2. Sequenced: memory CD4+ T cells from PBMCs. The sample's subset: CD45RA-negative fraction. This TCR derives from a man between 18 and 35 years old in good health. Some clones in this sample may be carry-over from other donors' samples. DNA for the CDR3: TGTGCCAGCAGCTTAGGCCGGGGGGGCACCGGGGAGCTGTTTTTT. Its translation: CASSLGRGGTGELFF.